Below are 2 T cell receptor beta chains sequenced from a single sample in a study of T cells in women clearing cervical HPV infection. The repertoire was sequenced with immunoSEQ multiplex PCR; TCRdb's copy has only in-frame clones and lacks some. This sample's table has fewer than 35,000 clones. Sequenced sample: blood buffy coat. These receptors were taken from a woman aged 18 to 75 with a cervical HPV16 infection that either progressed to CIN3+ or cleared (not recorded which).

With regard to this clone: Coverage ceases 3 residues before the CDR3 finishes, and the germline J gene fills in the end. The chain has TRBV30 and TRBJ1-4; 7 bases line up with TRBD1. Trimming removed 2 bases from V and 8 bases from J; junction bases left unmatched: 8. Per germline, CDR1 GTSNPN and CDR2 SVGIG (reference sequence). This CDR3 is 14 amino acids long. The CDR3 loop is CAWSNDRDGEKLFF. Partial CDR3 DNA: TGTGCCTGGAGTAACGACAGGGATGGCGAAAAA.

A remark on this clone: Sequencing ends 3 residues short of the CDR3 end; the germline J gene provides the rest. The chain is built from TRBV19 and TRBJ2-3; 7 bases map to TRBD2. The CDR3 covers 14 residues. Per germline, CDR1 LNHDA and CDR2 SQIVND (reference sequence). This CDR3 reads CASSTGLVGETQYF. CDR3 DNA (partial): TGTGCCAGTAGTACCGGACTAGTCGGAGAGACG.